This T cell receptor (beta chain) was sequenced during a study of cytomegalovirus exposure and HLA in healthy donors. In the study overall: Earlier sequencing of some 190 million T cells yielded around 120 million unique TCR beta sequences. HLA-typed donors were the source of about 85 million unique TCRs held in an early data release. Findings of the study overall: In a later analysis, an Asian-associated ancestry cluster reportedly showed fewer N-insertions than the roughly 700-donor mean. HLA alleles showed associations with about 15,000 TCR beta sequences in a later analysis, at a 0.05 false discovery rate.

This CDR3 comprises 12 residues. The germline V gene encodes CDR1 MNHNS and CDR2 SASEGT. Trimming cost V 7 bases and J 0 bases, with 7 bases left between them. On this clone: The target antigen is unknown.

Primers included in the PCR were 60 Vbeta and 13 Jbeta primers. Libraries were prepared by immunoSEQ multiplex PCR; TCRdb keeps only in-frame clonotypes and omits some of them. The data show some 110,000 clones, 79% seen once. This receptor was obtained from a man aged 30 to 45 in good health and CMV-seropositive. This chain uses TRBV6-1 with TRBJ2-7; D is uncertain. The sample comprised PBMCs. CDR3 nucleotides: TGTGCCAGCACCCGTAGCTCCTACGAGCAGTACTTC. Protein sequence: CASTRSSYEQYF.